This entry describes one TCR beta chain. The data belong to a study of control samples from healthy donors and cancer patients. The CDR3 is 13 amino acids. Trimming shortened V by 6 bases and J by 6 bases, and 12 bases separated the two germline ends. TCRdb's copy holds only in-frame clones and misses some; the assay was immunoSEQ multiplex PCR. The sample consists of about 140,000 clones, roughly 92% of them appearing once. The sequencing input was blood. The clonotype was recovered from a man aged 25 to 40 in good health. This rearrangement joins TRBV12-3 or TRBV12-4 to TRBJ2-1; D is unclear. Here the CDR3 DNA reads TGTGCCAGCAGGTCGCCCTATCCCAATGAGCAGTTCTTC. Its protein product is CASRSPYPNEQFF.